The clone carrying this T cell receptor beta chain was seen just once. The validation cohort, a group of 120 subjects, included the donors and was separate from the approximately 680-subject first cohort. This CDR3 contains 14 residues. Trimming left V 4 bases short and J 3 bases short, with 12 bases between. The V gene's germline CDR1 is SEHNR and CDR2 FQNEAQ (reference sequence). The data were obtained in a study of cytomegalovirus exposure and HLA in healthy donors. Sequenced by immunoSEQ multiplex PCR; TCRdb stores in-frame clones only, minus some. The repertoire holds 90,000 to 140,000 clones, with 70% to 90% as singletons.

The rearrangement links TRBV7-9 to TRBJ2-5; tentatively, D is TRBD2 (6 bases). Input material: PBMCs. The source of this sequence is a woman aged 18-30 years in good health and CMV-seropositive. CDR3 loop: CASSSAGTEETQYF. CDR3 nucleotide sequence: TGTGCCAGCAGCTCCGCCGGGACTGAAGAGACCCAGTACTTC.